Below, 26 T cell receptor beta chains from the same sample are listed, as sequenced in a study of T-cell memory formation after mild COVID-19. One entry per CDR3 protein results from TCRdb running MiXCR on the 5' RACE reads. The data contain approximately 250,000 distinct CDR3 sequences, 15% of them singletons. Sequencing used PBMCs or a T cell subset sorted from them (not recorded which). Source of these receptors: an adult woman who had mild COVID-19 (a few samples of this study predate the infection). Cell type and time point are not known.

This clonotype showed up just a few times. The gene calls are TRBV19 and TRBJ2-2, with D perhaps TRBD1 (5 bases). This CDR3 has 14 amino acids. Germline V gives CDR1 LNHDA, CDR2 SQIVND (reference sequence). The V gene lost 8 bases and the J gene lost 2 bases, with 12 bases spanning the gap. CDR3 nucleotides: TGTGCCAGTCGTTCACAGGCCAACACCGGGGAGCTGTTTTTT. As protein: CASRSQANTGELFF.

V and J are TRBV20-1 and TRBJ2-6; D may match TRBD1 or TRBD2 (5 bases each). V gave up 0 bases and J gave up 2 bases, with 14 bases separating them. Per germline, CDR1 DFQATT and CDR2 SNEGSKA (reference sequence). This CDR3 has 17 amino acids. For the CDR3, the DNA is TGCAGTGCTAGAGAGGGGGTGTTGGCGCCTGGGGCCAACGTCCTGACTTTC. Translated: CSAREGVLAPGANVLTF.

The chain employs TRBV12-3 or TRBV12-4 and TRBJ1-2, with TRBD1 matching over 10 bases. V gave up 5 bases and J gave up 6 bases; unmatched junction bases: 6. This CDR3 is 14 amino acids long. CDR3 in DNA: TGTGCCAGCAGTGCTACAGGGACAGGGGATGGCTACACCTTC. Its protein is CASSATGTGDGYTF.

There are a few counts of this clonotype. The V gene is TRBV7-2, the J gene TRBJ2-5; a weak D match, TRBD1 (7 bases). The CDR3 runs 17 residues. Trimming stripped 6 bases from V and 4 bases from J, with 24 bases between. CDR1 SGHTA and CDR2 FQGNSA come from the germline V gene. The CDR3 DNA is TGTGCCAGCAGTTCTACCCGGACAGGTCGGAGGGGAGAGACCCAGTACTTC. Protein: CASSSTRTGRRGETQYF.

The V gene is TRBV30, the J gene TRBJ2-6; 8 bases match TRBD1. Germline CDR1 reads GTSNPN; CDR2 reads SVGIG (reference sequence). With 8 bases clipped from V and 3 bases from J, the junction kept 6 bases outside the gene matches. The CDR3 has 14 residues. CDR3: CAGSGGVGANVLTF. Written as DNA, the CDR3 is TGTGCCGGATCAGGGGGCGTTGGGGCCAACGTCCTGACTTTC. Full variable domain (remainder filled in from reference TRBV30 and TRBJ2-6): SQTIHQWPATLVQPVGSPLSLECTVEGTSNPNLYWYRQAAGRGLQLLFYSVGIGQISSEVPQNLSASRPQDRQFILSSKKLLLSDSGFYLCAGSGGVGANVLTFGAGSRLTVL.

Here the CDR3 DNA reads TGTGCCAGCAGCCCAGGGCGGGGGGACAGCTCCTACGAGCAGTACTTC. It encodes CASSPGRGDSSYEQYF. This chain connects TRBV7-3 to TRBJ2-7; tentatively, D is TRBD2 (8 bases). With 5 bases removed from V and 0 bases from J, the gap between germline ends came to 17 bases. The CDR3 has 16 amino acids. From germline, CDR1 is SGHTA and CDR2 FQGTGA.

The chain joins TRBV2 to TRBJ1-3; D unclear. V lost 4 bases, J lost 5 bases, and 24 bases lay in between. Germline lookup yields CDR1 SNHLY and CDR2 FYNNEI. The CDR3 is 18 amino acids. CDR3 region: CASSAVLGTSDRRNTIYF. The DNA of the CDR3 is TGTGCCAGCAGTGCGGTGCTAGGAACCTCTGATCGGAGAAACACCATATATTTT. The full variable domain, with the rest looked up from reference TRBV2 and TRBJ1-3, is EPEVTQTPSHQVTQMGQEVILRCVPISNHLYFYWYRQILGQKVEFLVSFYNNEISEKSEIFDDQFSVERPDGSNFTLKIRSTKLEDSAMYFCASSAVLGTSDRRNTIYFGEGSWLTVV.

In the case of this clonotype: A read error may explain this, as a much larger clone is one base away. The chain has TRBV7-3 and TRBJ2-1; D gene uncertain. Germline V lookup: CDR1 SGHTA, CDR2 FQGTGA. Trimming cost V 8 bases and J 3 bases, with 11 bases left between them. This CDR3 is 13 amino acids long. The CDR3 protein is CASGIGFYNEQFF. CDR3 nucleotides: TGTGCCAGCGGTATAGGATTCTACAATGAGCAGTTCTTC.

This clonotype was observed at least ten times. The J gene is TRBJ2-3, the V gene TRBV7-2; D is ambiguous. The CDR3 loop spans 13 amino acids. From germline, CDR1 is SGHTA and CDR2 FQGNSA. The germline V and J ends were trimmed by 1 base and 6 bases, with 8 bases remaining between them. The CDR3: CASSLVSADTQYF. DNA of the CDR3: TGTGCCAGCAGCTTAGTCTCAGCCGATACGCAGTATTTT. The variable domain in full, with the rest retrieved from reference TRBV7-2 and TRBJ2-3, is GAGVSQSPSNKVTEKGKDVELRCDPISGHTALYWYRQSLGQGLEFLIYFQGNSAPDKSGLPSDRFSAERTGGSVSTLTIQRTQQEDSAVYLCASSLVSADTQYFGPGTRLTVL.

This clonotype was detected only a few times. The DNA of the CDR3 is TGTGCCAGCAGCTTAGTAGCAGGGCCTACCTACGAGCAGTACTTC. Encoded protein: CASSLVAGPTYEQYF. This rearrangement joins TRBV7-8 to TRBJ2-7; D might be TRBD1 (5 bases). V was cut by 1 base and J by 2 bases, with 12 bases left in between. The CDR3 length is 15 residues. Germline values: CDR1 SGHVS, CDR2 FQNEAQ.

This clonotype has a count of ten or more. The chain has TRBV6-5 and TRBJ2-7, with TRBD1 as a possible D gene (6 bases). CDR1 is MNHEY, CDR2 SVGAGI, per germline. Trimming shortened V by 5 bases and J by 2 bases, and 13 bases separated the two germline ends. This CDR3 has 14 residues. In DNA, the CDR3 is TGTGCCAGCAGTGATCGGACAGCACCCTACGAGCAGTACTTC. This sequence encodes CASSDRTAPYEQYF.

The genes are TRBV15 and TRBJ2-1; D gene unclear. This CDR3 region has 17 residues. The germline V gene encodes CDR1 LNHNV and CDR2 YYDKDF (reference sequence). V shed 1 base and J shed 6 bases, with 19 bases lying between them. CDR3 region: CATSRVASPTSLNEQFF. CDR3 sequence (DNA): TGTGCCACCAGCAGAGTCGCTTCTCCCACCTCCCTCAATGAGCAGTTCTTC.

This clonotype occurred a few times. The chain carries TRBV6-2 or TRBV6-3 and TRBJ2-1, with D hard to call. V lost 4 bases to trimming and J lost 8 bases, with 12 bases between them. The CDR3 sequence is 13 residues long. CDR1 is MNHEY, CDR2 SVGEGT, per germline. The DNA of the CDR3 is TGTGCCAGCAGTTCGAGTCCCCTATATGAGCAGTTCTTC. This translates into CASSSSPLYEQFF.

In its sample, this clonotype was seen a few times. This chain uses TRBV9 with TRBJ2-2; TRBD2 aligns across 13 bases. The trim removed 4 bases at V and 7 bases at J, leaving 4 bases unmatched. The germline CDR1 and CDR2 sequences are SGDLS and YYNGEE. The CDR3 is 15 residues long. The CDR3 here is CASSPRTSGSGELFF. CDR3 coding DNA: TGTGCCAGCAGCCCTCGGACTAGCGGGAGCGGGGAGCTGTTTTTT.

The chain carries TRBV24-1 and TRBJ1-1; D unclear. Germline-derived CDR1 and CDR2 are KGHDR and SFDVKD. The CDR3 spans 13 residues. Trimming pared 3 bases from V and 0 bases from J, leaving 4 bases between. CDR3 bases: TGTGCCACCAGTGATGTCTTGAACACTGAAGCTTTCTTT. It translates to CATSDVLNTEAFF.

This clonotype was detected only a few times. The CDR3 loop is CATSDPYGRSYNEQFF. CDR3 DNA sequence: TGTGCCACCAGTGATCCATATGGACGGTCCTACAATGAGCAGTTCTTC. This chain uses TRBV24-1 with TRBJ2-1; D gene ambiguous. Germline values: CDR1 KGHDR, CDR2 SFDVKD. Deletions cut 3 bases from V and 1 base from J, with 12 bases between. The CDR3 spans 16 residues.

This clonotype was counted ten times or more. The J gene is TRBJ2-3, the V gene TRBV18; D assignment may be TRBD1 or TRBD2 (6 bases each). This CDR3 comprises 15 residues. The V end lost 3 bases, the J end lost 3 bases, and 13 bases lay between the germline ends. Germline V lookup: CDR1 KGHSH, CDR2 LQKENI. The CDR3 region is CASSPGGRTTDTQYF. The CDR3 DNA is TGTGCCAGCTCACCGGGGGGCAGGACGACAGATACGCAGTATTTT.

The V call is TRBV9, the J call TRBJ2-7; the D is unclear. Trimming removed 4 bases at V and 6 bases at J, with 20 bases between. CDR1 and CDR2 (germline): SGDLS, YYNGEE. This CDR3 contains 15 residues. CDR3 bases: TGTGCCAGCAGCCCCGGTACCCTCCCCGGTGGCGAGCAGTACTTC. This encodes CASSPGTLPGGEQYF.

The CDR3 nucleotides are TGTGCCAGCAGCTCGACAGGACCCGGGGAGCTGTTTTTT. This encodes CASSSTGPGELFF. The chain carries TRBV7-9 and TRBJ2-2; D might be TRBD1 (6 bases). The CDR3 length is 13 residues. Germline loops: CDR1 SEHNR, CDR2 FQNEAQ (reference sequence). Trimming cost V 4 bases and J 6 bases, with 9 bases left between them.

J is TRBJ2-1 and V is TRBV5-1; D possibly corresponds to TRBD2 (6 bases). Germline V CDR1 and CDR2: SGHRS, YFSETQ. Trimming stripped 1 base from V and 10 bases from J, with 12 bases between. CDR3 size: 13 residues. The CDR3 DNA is TGCGCCAGCAGCTTGTCGGCTAGCGTCGAGCAGTTCTTC. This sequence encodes CASSLSASVEQFF. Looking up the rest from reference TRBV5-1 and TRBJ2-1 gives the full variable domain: KAGVTQTPRYLIKTRGQQVTLSCSPISGHRSVSWYQQTPGQGLQFLFEYFSETQRNKGNFPGRFSGRQFSNSRSEMNVSTLELGDSALYLCASSLSASVEQFFGPGTRLTVL.

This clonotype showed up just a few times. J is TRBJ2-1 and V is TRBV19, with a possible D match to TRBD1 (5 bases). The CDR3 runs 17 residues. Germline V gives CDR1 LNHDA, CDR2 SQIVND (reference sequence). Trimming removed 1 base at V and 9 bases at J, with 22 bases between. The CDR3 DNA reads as TGTGCCAGTAGTATAGGGTTCTCCAGGGCAAGGATGGGTGAGCAGTTCTTC. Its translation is CASSIGFSRARMGEQFF. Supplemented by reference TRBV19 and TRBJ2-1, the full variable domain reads DGGITQSPKYLFRKEGQNVTLSCEQNLNHDAMYWYRQDPGQGLRLIYYSQIVNDFQKGDIAEGYSVSREKKESFPLTVTSAQKNPTAFYLCASSIGFSRARMGEQFFGPGTRLTVL.

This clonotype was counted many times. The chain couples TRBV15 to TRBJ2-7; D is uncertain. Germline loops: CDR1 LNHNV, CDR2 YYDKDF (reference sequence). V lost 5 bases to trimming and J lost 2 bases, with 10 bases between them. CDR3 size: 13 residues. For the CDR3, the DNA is TGTGCCACCAGCCTAGGACGGGCCTACGAGCAGTACTTC. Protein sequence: CATSLGRAYEQYF.

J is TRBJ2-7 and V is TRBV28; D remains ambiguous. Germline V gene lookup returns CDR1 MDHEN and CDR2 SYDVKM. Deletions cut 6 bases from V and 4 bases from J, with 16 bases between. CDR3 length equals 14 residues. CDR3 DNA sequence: TGTGCCAGCAGCCCCGAACGCCCTTCGTACGAGCAGTACTTC. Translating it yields CASSPERPSYEQYF. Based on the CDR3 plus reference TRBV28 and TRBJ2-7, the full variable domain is DVKVTQSSRYLVKRTGEKVFLECVQDMDHENMFWYRQDPGLGLRLIYFSYDVKMKEKGDIPEGYSVSREKKERFSLILESASTNQTSMYLCASSPERPSYEQYFGPGTRLTVT.

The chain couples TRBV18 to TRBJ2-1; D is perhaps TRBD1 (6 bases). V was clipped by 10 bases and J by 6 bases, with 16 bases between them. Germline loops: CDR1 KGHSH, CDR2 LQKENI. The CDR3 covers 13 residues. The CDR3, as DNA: TGTGCCACAGAGGGGGAGACTCTCAATGAGCAGTTCTTC. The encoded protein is CATEGETLNEQFF. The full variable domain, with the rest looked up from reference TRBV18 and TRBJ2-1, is NAGVMQNPRHLVRRRGQEARLRCSPMKGHSHVYWYRQLPEEGLKFMVYLQKENIIDESGMPKERFSAEFPKEGPSILRIQQVVRGDSAAYFCATEGETLNEQFFGPGTRLTVL.

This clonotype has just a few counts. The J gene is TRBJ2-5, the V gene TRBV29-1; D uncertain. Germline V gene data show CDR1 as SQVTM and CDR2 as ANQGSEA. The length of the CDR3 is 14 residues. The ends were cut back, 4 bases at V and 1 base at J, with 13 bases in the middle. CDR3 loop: CSVGAIGPQETQYF. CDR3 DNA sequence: TGCAGCGTTGGGGCAATAGGACCCCAAGAGACCCAGTACTTC.

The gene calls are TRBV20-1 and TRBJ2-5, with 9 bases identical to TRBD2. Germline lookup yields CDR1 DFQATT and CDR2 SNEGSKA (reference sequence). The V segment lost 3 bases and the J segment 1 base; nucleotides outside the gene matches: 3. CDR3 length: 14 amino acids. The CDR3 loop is CSASGGGGQETQYF. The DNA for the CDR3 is TGCAGTGCTAGTGGCGGGGGGGGCCAAGAGACCCAGTACTTC.